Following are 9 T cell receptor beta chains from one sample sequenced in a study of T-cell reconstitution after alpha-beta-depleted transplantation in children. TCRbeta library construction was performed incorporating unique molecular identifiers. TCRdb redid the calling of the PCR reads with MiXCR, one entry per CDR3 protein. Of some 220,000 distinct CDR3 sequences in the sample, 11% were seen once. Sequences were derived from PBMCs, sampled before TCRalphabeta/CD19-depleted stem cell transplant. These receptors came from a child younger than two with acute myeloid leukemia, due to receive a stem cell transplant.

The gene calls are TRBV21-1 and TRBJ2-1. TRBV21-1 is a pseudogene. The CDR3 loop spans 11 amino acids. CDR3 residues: CASSNHNEQFF. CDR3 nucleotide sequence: TGTGCCAGCAGCAACCACAATGAGCAGTTCTTC.

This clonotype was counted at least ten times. CDR3 loop: CSSRGGRTEAFF. CDR3 DNA: TGCAGCAGTCGAGGGGGAAGGACTGAAGCTTTCTTT. V usage is TRBV29-1 and J usage is TRBJ1-1, with D tentatively TRBD1 (6 bases). The germline V gene has CDR1 SQVTM and CDR2 ANQGSEA. Trimming took 8 bases from V and 5 from J, leaving 15 bases between them. There are 12 residues in the CDR3.

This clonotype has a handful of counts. CDR3 nucleotides: TGTGCCAGCAAGAACAGGGGATCTTATGGCTACACCTTC. It specifies CASKNRGSYGYTF. This chain connects TRBV12-3 or TRBV12-4 to TRBJ1-2, with TRBD1 matching 7 bases. This CDR3 has 13 residues. The V gene end was trimmed by 7 bases and the J gene end by 5 bases; junction bases not matched to a gene: 7.

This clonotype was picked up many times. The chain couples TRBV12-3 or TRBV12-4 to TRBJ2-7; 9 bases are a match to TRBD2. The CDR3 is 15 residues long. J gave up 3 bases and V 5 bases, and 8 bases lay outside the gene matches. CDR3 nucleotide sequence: TGTGCCAGCAGTCGTAGCGGGAGCGGGTTCTACGAGCAGTACTTC. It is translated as CASSRSGSGFYEQYF.

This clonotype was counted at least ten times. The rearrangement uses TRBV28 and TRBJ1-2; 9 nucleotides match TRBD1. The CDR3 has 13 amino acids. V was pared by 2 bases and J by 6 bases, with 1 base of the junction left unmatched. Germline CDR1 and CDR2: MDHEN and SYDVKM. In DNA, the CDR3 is TGTGCCAGCAGTTTAGGACAGGGGAATGGCTACACCTTC. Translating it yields CASSLGQGNGYTF.

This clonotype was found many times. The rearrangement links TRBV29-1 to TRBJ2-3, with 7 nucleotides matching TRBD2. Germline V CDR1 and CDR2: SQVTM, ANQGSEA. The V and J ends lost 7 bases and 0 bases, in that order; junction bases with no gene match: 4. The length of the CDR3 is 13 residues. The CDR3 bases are TGCAGCGCACTAGCGCGAAGCACAGATACGCAGTATTTT. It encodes CSALARSTDTQYF.

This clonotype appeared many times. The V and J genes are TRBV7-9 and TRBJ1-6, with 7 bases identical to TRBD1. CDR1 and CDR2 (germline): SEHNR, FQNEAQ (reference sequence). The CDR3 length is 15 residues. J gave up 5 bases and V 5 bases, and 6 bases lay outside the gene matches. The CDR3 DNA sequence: TGTGCCAGCAGCGGGCCGGGACAGAATAATTCACCCCTCCACTTT. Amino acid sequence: CASSGPGQNNSPLHF.

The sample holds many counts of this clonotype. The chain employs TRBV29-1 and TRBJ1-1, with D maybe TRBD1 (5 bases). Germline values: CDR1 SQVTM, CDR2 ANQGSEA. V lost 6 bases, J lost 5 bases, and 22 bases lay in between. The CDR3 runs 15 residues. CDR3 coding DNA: TGCAGCGTGGATCATGGAGGGGAGGAGAGGACTGAAGCTTTCTTT. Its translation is CSVDHGGEERTEAFF. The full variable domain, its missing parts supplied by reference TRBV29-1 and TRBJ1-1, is SAVISQKPSRDICQRGTSLTIQCQVDSQVTMMFWYRQQPGQSLTLIATANQGSEATYESGFVIDKFPISRPNLTFSTLTVSNMSPEDSSIYLCSVDHGGEERTEAFFGQGTRLTVV.

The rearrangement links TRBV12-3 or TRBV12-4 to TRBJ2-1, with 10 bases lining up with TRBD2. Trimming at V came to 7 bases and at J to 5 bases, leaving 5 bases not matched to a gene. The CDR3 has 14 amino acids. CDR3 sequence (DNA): TGTGCCAGCACGGGGACTAGCGCTGACAATGAGCAGTTCTTC. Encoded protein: CASTGTSADNEQFF.